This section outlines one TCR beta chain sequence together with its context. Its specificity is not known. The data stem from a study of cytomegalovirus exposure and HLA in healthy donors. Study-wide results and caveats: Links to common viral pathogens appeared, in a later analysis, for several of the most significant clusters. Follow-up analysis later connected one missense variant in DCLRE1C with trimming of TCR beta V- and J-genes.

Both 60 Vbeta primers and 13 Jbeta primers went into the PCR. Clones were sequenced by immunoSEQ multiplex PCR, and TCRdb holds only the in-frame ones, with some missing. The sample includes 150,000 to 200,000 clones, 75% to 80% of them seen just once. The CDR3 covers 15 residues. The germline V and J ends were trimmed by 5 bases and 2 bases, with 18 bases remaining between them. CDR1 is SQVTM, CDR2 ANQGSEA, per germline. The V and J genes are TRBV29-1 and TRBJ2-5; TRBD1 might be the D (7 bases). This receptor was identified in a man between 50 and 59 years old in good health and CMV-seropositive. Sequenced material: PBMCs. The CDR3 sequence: CSVQPSGGTQETQYF. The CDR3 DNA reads TGCAGCGTTCAGCCCTCAGGGGGGACACAAGAGACCCAGTACTTC.